Ten or more counts support the clone carrying this TCR beta chain. The antigen is not known. This sample was taken from a study of T cells in Graves' hyperthyroidism and ophthalmopathy. Overall study context: Sampling of peripheral blood happened at initial diagnosis, prior to any treatment.

Authors of the study amplified TCR beta CDR3 regions from RNA transcripts. The primer set for the first-round RT-PCR of the TCR CDR3 was HTBI. A single record per CDR3 protein comes from TCRdb applying MiXCR to the multiplex PCR reads. Of about 520,000 distinct CDR3 sequences listed, 24% are singletons. Notes on the study in general: A model built on 13 V-J features separated ophthalmopathy from stable hyperthyroidism.

A Clinical Activity Score of at least 3, a NOSPECS grade of at least 4 and a duration under 3 months were recorded in the ophthalmopathy patients. Sequencing input: blood. The receptor's source is a woman in her thirties with Graves' ophthalmopathy.

The DNA of the CDR3 is TGTGCCAGCAGCTTGGTAACCGGCCAAGAGACCCAGTACTTC. Encoded protein: CASSLVTGQETQYF. The chain combines TRBV7-2 with TRBJ2-5; D unresolved. Germline V gene data show CDR1 as SGHTA and CDR2 as FQGNSA. Between the trimmed V and J ends, which lost 3 bases and 1 base, there was a span of 9 bases. The CDR3 is 14 residues long.